This passage covers 15 T cell receptor beta chains from one sample sequenced in a study of shared clonotypes between healthy human individuals. Measured with immunoSEQ multiplex PCR; TCRdb has only the in-frame clones, and not every one. The sample lists about 490,000 clones, approximately 84% occurring once. The sample was PBMCs. All receptors derive from a woman in her 40s in good health. Some clones in this sample may be carry-over from other donors' samples.

The chain links TRBV30 to TRBJ2-3, with D perhaps assigned TRBD1 or TRBD2 (6 bases each). V gave up 2 bases and J gave up 5 bases, with 14 bases separating them. CDR1 is GTSNPN, CDR2 SVGIG, per germline (reference sequence). This CDR3 contains 14 residues. The CDR3 DNA is TGTGCCTGGAGTCGGGGGCTCATCGAAGATACGCAGTATTTT. Residues: CAWSRGLIEDTQYF.

This clone was observed a handful of times. V is TRBV28 and J is TRBJ1-4; TRBD1 agrees at 9 bases. The CDR3 covers 15 residues. Unmatched junction bases numbered 8, after V lost 6 bases and J lost 6 bases. Germline assignment: CDR1 MDHEN and CDR2 SYDVKM. The CDR3 region is CASSSAGTGYEKLFF. CDR3 nucleotide sequence: TGTGCCAGCAGCTCCGCCGGGACAGGGTATGAAAAACTGTTTTTT.

Turning to this clone: It is likely a read error: a sequence one base away is far more abundant. This chain links TRBV11-2 with TRBJ1-2; D perhaps matches TRBD1 (6 bases). Trimming left V 5 bases short and J 8 bases short, with 12 bases between. Looked up from germline, CDR1 is SGHAT and CDR2 is FQNNGV. The CDR3 loop spans 12 amino acids. The CDR3 bases are TGTGCCAGCAGCCCCCTAGGGGGAGGCTACACCTTC. Protein sequence: CASSPLGGGYTF.

V gene TRBV5-4 combines with J gene TRBJ2-7, with 9 nucleotides matching TRBD1. CDR1 and CDR2 (germline): SGHNT, YYREEE (reference sequence). The length of the CDR3 is 17 residues. V shed 3 bases, J shed 2 bases, and the junction held 12 bases outside the gene matches. CDR3 sequence reads: CASSSANSGQGAYEQYF. CDR3 bases: TGTGCCAGCAGCTCCGCAAACTCGGGACAGGGAGCCTACGAGCAGTACTTC.

The rearrangement joins TRBV18 to TRBJ1-4; possible D gene TRBD1, 5 bases. This CDR3 has 15 amino acids. V was clipped by 3 bases and J by 5 bases, with 13 bases between them. Germline V gene data show CDR1 as KGHSH and CDR2 as LQKENI. CDR3 in DNA: TGTGCCAGCTCACCCGGGGCCAGCCCCAATGAAAAACTGTTTTTT. It translates to CASSPGASPNEKLFF.

The chain has TRBV29-1 and TRBJ2-1, with 14 bases that match TRBD2. The trim removed 7 bases at V and 4 bases at J, leaving 9 bases unmatched. Germline CDR1 SQVTM, CDR2 ANQGSEA. The CDR3 sequence is 16 residues long. The DNA for the CDR3 is TGCAGCGCGGGACTAGCGGGAGAATCCAATTACAATGAGCAGTTCTTC. Protein sequence: CSAGLAGESNYNEQFF.

For this clone: A far larger clone differs by one base, so this is likely a read error. Other DNA variants within this sample encode the same CDR3. The chain recombines TRBV7-6 with TRBJ1-4; D is uncertain. Germline loops: CDR1 SGHVS, CDR2 FNYEAQ. The CDR3 length is 14 residues. V was trimmed by 2 bases and J by 3 bases, leaving 7 bases between them. The CDR3 spells CASSLRGPNEKLFF. CDR3 sequence (DNA): TGTGCCAGCAGCTTAAGAGGGCCTAATGAAAAACTGTTTTTT.

This clone has just one count. The sample contains more than one DNA sequence encoding this CDR3. The chain uses TRBV29-1 and TRBJ2-5; D unresolved. Germline-derived CDR1 and CDR2 are SQVTM and ANQGSEA. Trimming took off 1 base at V and 4 bases at J, with 1 base between the two ends. The CDR3 contains 10 residues. The CDR3 sequence is CSVEGETQYF. The CDR3 nucleotides read TGCAGCGTTGAAGGAGAGACCCAGTACTTC.

This clone came up once. The chain links TRBV6-5 to TRBJ2-7, with 9 bases lining up with TRBD1. The CDR3 spans 16 residues. Germline CDR1 and CDR2: MNHEY and SVGAGI. After removal of 0 bases from V and 6 bases from J, the junction contained 9 bases not matched to a gene. Here the CDR3 reads CASSYSSPGTGFEQYF. The CDR3 bases are TGTGCCAGCAGTTACTCGAGTCCCGGGACAGGGTTCGAGCAGTACTTC.

DNA for the CDR3: TGTGCCAGCAGCCCCCGGACAGGATCATACGAGCAGTACTTC. The encoded protein is CASSPRTGSYEQYF. This sequence joins TRBV7-6 and TRBJ2-7, with 7 positions matching TRBD1. CDR1 and CDR2 from the germline V gene are SGHVS and FNYEAQ. Trimming removed 5 bases from V and 4 bases from J; junction bases left unmatched: 8. There are 14 residues in the CDR3.

The table lists this clone with a few counts. This rearrangement joins TRBV7-6 to TRBJ2-7; possible D gene TRBD2, 5 bases. The CDR3 runs 16 residues. The V and J ends lost 3 bases and 2 bases respectively, with 17 bases between them. CDR1 is SGHVS, CDR2 FNYEAQ, per germline. The CDR3 sequence: CASSLLGGSGTYEQYF. The CDR3 nucleotides are TGTGCCAGCAGCTTGCTAGGTGGGAGTGGTACCTACGAGCAGTACTTC.

This chain connects TRBV7-2 to TRBJ2-3; D might be TRBD2 (7 bases). Germline loops: CDR1 SGHTA, CDR2 FQGNSA. Trimming removed 2 bases from V and 4 bases from J, with 16 bases in between. The CDR3 spans 16 residues. Here the CDR3 reads CASSLLGGRGSDTQYF. The CDR3 nucleotides read TGTGCCAGCAGCTTATTGGGGGGGCGCGGGTCAGATACGCAGTATTTT.

Turning to this clone: A much more abundant neighbour one base away suggests this may be a read error. The chain carries TRBV25-1 and TRBJ2-5; D is unresolved. CDR3 length: 14 residues. V lost 1 base, J lost 0 bases, and 6 bases lay in between. Germline CDR1 reads MGHDK; CDR2 reads SYGVNS. The CDR3 spells CASSESSDQETQYF. Written as DNA, the CDR3 is TGTGCCAGCAGTGAATCGAGTGACCAAGAGACCCAGTACTTC.

V is TRBV18 and J is TRBJ1-1; D is perhaps TRBD1 (5 bases). The ends were cut back, 4 bases at V and 6 bases at J, with 12 bases in the middle. The CDR3 spans 13 residues. Germline V gene sequence: CDR1 KGHSH, CDR2 LQKENI. The CDR3 loop is CASSHDFRAEAFF. The CDR3 DNA follows: TGTGCCAGCTCACACGACTTCAGGGCTGAAGCTTTCTTT.

This clone was counted once. The rearrangement joins TRBV27 to TRBJ1-5, with TRBD1 matching over 12 bases. Germline lookup yields CDR1 MNHEY and CDR2 SMNVEV (reference sequence). With V trimmed by 5 bases and J by 5 bases, 7 bases remained unmatched. The CDR3 is made up of 16 amino acids. DNA for the CDR3: TGTGCCAGCAGTCACCGGGACAGGGGGCCCGATCAGCCCCAGCATTTT. It translates to CASSHRDRGPDQPQHF.